This TCR beta chain was captured in a study of human T cells and chemical hapten exposure. Study-level points and caveats: Expanded TCRs created a significantly greater count of big CDR3 similarity clusters than controls did. TCRs at a frequency above 1 in 1000 stayed unchanged with DPC sensitization.

This sample's time point: patch test 2, 6 weeks after DPC sensitization. As to treatment: therapeutic diphenylcyclopropenone sensitization with weekly scalp DPC. MiXCR, run by TCRdb on the RACE reads, gives a single entry per CDR3 protein. Here the sample spans around 69,000 distinct CDR3 sequences, about 9% being singletons. This clonotype has a handful of counts. Antigen: not known. CDR3 length: 14 residues. Germline loops: CDR1 SGHRS, CDR2 YFSETQ. The V end was cut by 4 bases, the J end by 1 base, with 11 bases between. The V and J genes are TRBV5-1 and TRBJ2-5, with D unclear. The TCR originated in a woman between 50 and 59 years old with alopecia areata. Some clones in this sample may be carry-over from other donors' samples. The material was whole blood, obtained in connection with sensitization to the hapten diphenylcyclopropenone (DPC). For the CDR3, the DNA is TGCGCCAGCAGCCCTTCCGGCAGCCAAGAGACCCAGTACTTC. Protein sequence: CASSPSGSQETQYF.